The rows below give T cell receptor beta chains drawn from one sample of a study of blood T cells in healthy people across ages. TCRdb reprocessed the 5' RACE reads with MiXCR, giving one entry per CDR3 protein. The sample carries more than 700,000 distinct CDR3 sequences, about 47% recorded once. Sequenced input: blood. Source of these receptors: a man aged 80 or over in good health. The CDR3 runs from the conserved cysteine through the conserved F or W. The order of the fields is clone size, J gene, CDR3 length, V gene, D gene, CDR3 DNA, CDR3 protein. D genes are given only for firm matches. The size entry is marked missing in some rows and otherwise reads once, few, many or a size class.

clone size: -
J gene: TRBJ2-5
CDR3 length: 13
V gene: TRBV12-3/TRBV12-4
D gene: -
CDR3 DNA: TGTGCCAGCAGGGATACAGGGTCCGAGACCCAGTACTTC
CDR3 protein: CASRDTGSETQYF

clone size: -
J gene: TRBJ2-7
CDR3 length: 14
V gene: TRBV7-3
D gene: -
CDR3 DNA: TGTGCCAGCAGCCCTTCAGCGGGCACCCTCGAGCAGTACTTC
CDR3 protein: CASSPSAGTLEQYF

clone size: -
J gene: TRBJ1-1
CDR3 length: 15
V gene: TRBV7-9
D gene: -
CDR3 DNA: TGTGCCAGCAGCTTAGCCGCTGGGGCAGGGACTGAAGCTTTCTTT
CDR3 protein: CASSLAAGAGTEAFF

clone size: -
J gene: TRBJ1-2
CDR3 length: 13
V gene: TRBV10-3
D gene: TRBD1
CDR3 DNA: TGTGCCACCTTATCCGGGACAGGGGACGGCTACACCTTC
CDR3 protein: CATLSGTGDGYTF

clone size: few
J gene: TRBJ1-4
CDR3 length: 17
V gene: TRBV3-1
D gene: -
CDR3 DNA: TGTGCCAGCAGCCACGGATTACAGGGAAATAGTAATGAAAAACTGTTTTTT
CDR3 protein: CASSHGLQGNSNEKLFF

clone size: -
J gene: TRBJ2-1
CDR3 length: 16
V gene: TRBV10-3
D gene: -
CDR3 DNA: TGTGCCATCAGTGGATCTAGGGCTCTGTCCTACAATGAGCAGTTCTTC
CDR3 protein: CAISGSRALSYNEQFF

clone size: -
J gene: TRBJ2-3
CDR3 length: 12
V gene: TRBV12-3/TRBV12-4
D gene: TRBD2
CDR3 DNA: TGTGCCAGCAGTTCCGTCGGGGGGTACCCGTATTTT
CDR3 protein: CASSSVGGYPYF

clone size: -
J gene: TRBJ2-5
CDR3 length: 14
V gene: TRBV9
D gene: -
CDR3 DNA: TGTGCCAGCAGCGTAGGTGGGGCCGTGGGGACCCAGTACTTC
CDR3 protein: CASSVGGAVGTQYF

clone size: once
J gene: TRBJ2-3
CDR3 length: 18
V gene: TRBV27
D gene: TRBD2
CDR3 DNA: TGTGCCAGCAGTTTATTGGGACTAGCGGGAGTAAGGACAGATACGCAGTATTTT
CDR3 protein: CASSLLGLAGVRTDTQYF

clone size: few
J gene: TRBJ2-1
CDR3 length: 15
V gene: TRBV5-1
D gene: TRBD1
CDR3 DNA: TGCGCCAGCCGACAGGGCTTTAGCTCCTACAATGAGCAGTTCTTC
CDR3 protein: CASRQGFSSYNEQFF

clone size: -
J gene: TRBJ2-3
CDR3 length: 13
V gene: TRBV12-3/TRBV12-4
D gene: -
CDR3 DNA: TGTGCCAGCAGGTTATCTAGCACAGATACGCAGTATTTT
CDR3 protein: CASRLSSTDTQYF

clone size: -
J gene: TRBJ2-5
CDR3 length: 16
V gene: TRBV14
D gene: TRBD2
CDR3 DNA: TGTGCCAGCAGCCAAGATCGGGGAGGGAGGCCAGAGACCCAGTACTTC
CDR3 protein: CASSQDRGGRPETQYF

clone size: -
J gene: TRBJ2-1
CDR3 length: 14
V gene: TRBV20-1
D gene: TRBD2
CDR3 DNA: TGCAGTGCCAGCGGACTAGCGGGAGGGAATGAGCAGTTCTTC
CDR3 protein: CSASGLAGGNEQFF

clone size: -
J gene: TRBJ1-2
CDR3 length: 16
V gene: TRBV18
D gene: TRBD1
CDR3 DNA: TGTGCCAGCTCAACCGGGACAGGAAAGTCCCCTGGTGGCTACACCTTC
CDR3 protein: CASSTGTGKSPGGYTF

clone size: few
J gene: TRBJ2-5
CDR3 length: 14
V gene: TRBV7-2
D gene: -
CDR3 DNA: TGTGCCAGCAGCCCCCTCCGGGCCCAAGGGACCCAGTACTTC
CDR3 protein: CASSPLRAQGTQYF

clone size: many
J gene: TRBJ2-5
CDR3 length: 13
V gene: TRBV10-3
D gene: TRBD1
CDR3 DNA: TGTGCCATCAGACCGGGACAGGGGGAGACCCAGTACTTC
CDR3 protein: CAIRPGQGETQYF

clone size: -
J gene: TRBJ2-1
CDR3 length: 14
V gene: TRBV25-1
D gene: -
CDR3 DNA: TGTGCCAGCAGTGAACTACACGGAGGGGATGAGCAGTTCTTC
CDR3 protein: CASSELHGGDEQFF

clone size: once
J gene: TRBJ2-7
CDR3 length: 13
V gene: TRBV20-1
D gene: -
CDR3 DNA: TGCAGTGCTCACCGTGATCTCGCAGCCGAGCAGTACTTC
CDR3 protein: CSAHRDLAAEQYF

clone size: -
J gene: TRBJ1-2
CDR3 length: 12
V gene: TRBV7-9
D gene: -
CDR3 DNA: TGTGCCAGCAGCGACGGACAGTATGGCTACACCTTC
CDR3 protein: CASSDGQYGYTF

clone size: many
J gene: TRBJ2-3
CDR3 length: 12
V gene: TRBV5-1
D gene: -
CDR3 DNA: TGCGCCAGCCGCCCAGCCACAGATACGCAGTATTTT
CDR3 protein: CASRPATDTQYF

clone size: few
J gene: TRBJ2-1
CDR3 length: 15
V gene: TRBV20-1
D gene: TRBD2
CDR3 DNA: TGCAGTGCTAGAGGGCGCGGGAGTTATTCCAATGAGCAGTTCTTC
CDR3 protein: CSARGRGSYSNEQFF

clone size: -
J gene: TRBJ2-3
CDR3 length: 15
V gene: TRBV5-1
D gene: -
CDR3 DNA: TGCGCCAGCAGCTTGGAGGTTCCTAGCACAGATACGCAGTATTTT
CDR3 protein: CASSLEVPSTDTQYF

clone size: few
J gene: TRBJ2-1
CDR3 length: 16
V gene: TRBV28
D gene: TRBD1
CDR3 DNA: TGTGCCAGCAGTTCGTCGGGACAGGGGTCCTACAATGAGCAGTTCTTC
CDR3 protein: CASSSSGQGSYNEQFF

clone size: -
J gene: TRBJ2-1
CDR3 length: 17
V gene: TRBV3-1
D gene: TRBD2
CDR3 DNA: TGTGCCACCCGCGTCTTAGCGGGTAGAAACATAAACAATGAGCAGTTCTTC
CDR3 protein: CATRVLAGRNINNEQFF

clone size: few
J gene: TRBJ2-1
CDR3 length: 13
V gene: TRBV15
D gene: -
CDR3 DNA: TGTGCCACCAGCAGAGATGTGGCGATTGAGCAGTTCTTC
CDR3 protein: CATSRDVAIEQFF

clone size: few
J gene: TRBJ2-7
CDR3 length: 15
V gene: TRBV4-1
D gene: TRBD2
CDR3 DNA: TGCGCCAGCAGCCAAGGCGCGGGAGGTTCCTACGAGCAGTACTTC
CDR3 protein: CASSQGAGGSYEQYF

clone size: few
J gene: TRBJ2-4
CDR3 length: 18
V gene: TRBV12-3/TRBV12-4
D gene: -
CDR3 DNA: TGTGCCAGCAATACGAGGGACCGCGGACCGGTGGCCAAAAACATTCAGTACTTC
CDR3 protein: CASNTRDRGPVAKNIQYF

clone size: -
J gene: TRBJ2-3
CDR3 length: 17
V gene: TRBV20-1
D gene: -
CDR3 DNA: TGCAGTGCTAGAGATCGGTCGTCCGCCTATAGGGCAGATACGCAGTATTTT
CDR3 protein: CSARDRSSAYRADTQYF